The 15 T cell receptor beta chains presented below share a single source sample, sequenced in a study of blood T cell repertoires in COVID-19 (dated by TCRdb to 2020 to 2022). The library relied on the immunoSEQ multiplex PCR assay. Here the immuneACCESS table is served through TCRdb, limited to in-frame sequences with V and J called. Missing clones are a known gap in these copies; in checked studies unresolved V genes cover under half, and the rest lacks a known reason. This sample gives some 230,000 clones in total; about four fifths of them show up just once. Of the sample, roughly 2.4% falls within the top ten clones. The sample consisted of peripheral blood. The receptors were gathered from a woman aged 60-75 years with acute or convalescent COVID-19.

V gene TRBV11-2 combines with J gene TRBJ2-7; 9 bases line up with TRBD1. Germline loops: CDR1 SGHAT, CDR2 FQNNGV. The CDR3 length is 14 residues. J was trimmed by 3 bases and V by 2 bases; bases with no gene match: 2. CDR3 sequence: CASSLTGGNYEQYF. Written as DNA, the CDR3 is TGTGCCAGCAGCTTAACAGGGGGCAACTACGAGCAGTACTTC.

The chain has TRBV28 and TRBJ1-6, with TRBD1 matching over 10 bases. Germline V gene data show CDR1 as MDHEN and CDR2 as SYDVKM. CDR3 size: 15 residues. J lost 10 bases, V lost 5 bases, and 8 bases had no gene match. CDR3 nucleotide sequence: TGTGCCAGCAGTACCGGGACAGGGGCTCGGTCACCCCTCCACTTT. Its protein product is CASSTGTGARSPLHF.

This chain connects TRBV30 to TRBJ2-1; D unresolved. The germline V gene encodes CDR1 GTSNPN and CDR2 SVGIG (reference sequence). The CDR3 totals 16 residues. Trimming removed 0 bases from V and 6 bases from J, with 18 bases in between. This CDR3 reads CAWSVGRMGVGNEQFF. The CDR3 nucleotides read TGTGCCTGGAGTGTAGGTCGGATGGGCGTGGGCAATGAGCAGTTCTTC.

The rearrangement links TRBV12-3 or TRBV12-4 to TRBJ1-2, with D perhaps TRBD1 (5 bases). V lost 5 bases and J 4 bases, leaving 11 bases between the germline ends. The CDR3 loop spans 13 amino acids. The CDR3 spells CASSLGATYGYTF. In nucleotides, the CDR3 is TGTGCCAGCAGTCTAGGGGCAACCTATGGCTACACCTTC.

The chain uses TRBV7-2 and TRBJ1-4; 7 bases align to TRBD1. The CDR3 runs to 15 residues. The trim removed 5 bases at V and 4 bases at J, leaving 7 bases unmatched. The germline CDR1 and CDR2 sequences are SGHTA and FQGNSA. CDR3 loop: CASSARQGLNEKLFF. CDR3 DNA: TGTGCCAGCAGCGCTCGACAGGGCCTTAATGAAAAACTGTTTTTT.

V usage is TRBV5-6 and J usage is TRBJ1-5; D gene ambiguous. The length of the CDR3 is 13 residues. Germline V CDR1 and CDR2: SGHDT, YYEEEE. Trimming pared 4 bases from V and 7 bases from J, leaving 12 bases between. CDR3 sequence (DNA): TGTGCCAGCAGCCTACGGTACCAACAGCCCCAGCATTTT. It codes for CASSLRYQQPQHF. The full variable domain, rest sourced from reference TRBV5-6 and TRBJ1-5, is DAGVTQSPTHLIKTRGQQVTLRCSPKSGHDTVSWYQQALGQGPQFIFQYYEEEERQRGNFPDRFSGHQFPNYSSELNVNALLLGDSALYLCASSLRYQQPQHFGDGTRLSIL.

This chain uses TRBV19 with TRBJ2-2; no reliable D call. The ends were cut back, 5 bases at V and 4 bases at J, with 11 bases in the middle. CDR3 length equals 14 residues. CDR1 and CDR2 from the germline V gene are LNHDA and SQIVND (reference sequence). CDR3 residues: CASSPPSGTGELFF. In DNA form, the CDR3 reads TGTGCCAGTAGTCCTCCGTCGGGCACCGGGGAGCTGTTTTTT. The complete variable domain, with remaining parts taken from reference TRBV19 and TRBJ2-2, reads DGGITQSPKYLFRKEGQNVTLSCEQNLNHDAMYWYRQDPGQGLRLIYYSQIVNDFQKGDIAEGYSVSREKKESFPLTVTSAQKNPTAFYLCASSPPSGTGELFFGEGSRLTVL.

The chain combines TRBV19 with TRBJ1-2; TRBD1 matches at 8 bases. V trimming: 6 bases; J trimming: 4 bases; junction bases outside the gene matches: 13. CDR3 size: 16 residues. Germline lookup yields CDR1 LNHDA and CDR2 SQIVND (reference sequence). CDR3 in amino acids: CASSAQGASASYGYTF. The CDR3 nucleotides read TGTGCCAGTAGCGCCCAGGGGGCCTCAGCCTCCTATGGCTACACCTTC.

The rearrangement uses TRBV2 and TRBJ2-5, with D maybe TRBD2 (6 bases). The CDR3 has 14 amino acids. V lost 5 bases and J lost 0, with 10 bases in between. Germline CDR1 SNHLY, CDR2 FYNNEI. CDR3 sequence (DNA): TGTGCCAGCAGTAGTGGGGGGAACCAAGAGACCCAGTACTTC. Its translation is CASSSGGNQETQYF. The full variable domain, rest sourced from reference TRBV2 and TRBJ2-5, is EPEVTQTPSHQVTQMGQEVILRCVPISNHLYFYWYRQILGQKVEFLVSFYNNEISEKSEIFDDQFSVERPDGSNFTLKIRSTKLEDSAMYFCASSSGGNQETQYFGPGTRLLVL.

About this clone itself: In the same sample, other DNA sequences code for this CDR3. The CDR3 nucleotides are TGTGCCAGTAGTATTTCTGTCTATGGCTACACCTTC. Its protein product is CASSISVYGYTF. This rearrangement joins TRBV19 to TRBJ1-2, with D unclear. CDR1 is LNHDA and CDR2 is SQIVND in the germline V gene (reference sequence). Trimming cost V 3 bases and J 4 bases, with 6 bases left between them. The CDR3 spans 12 residues.

This chain joins TRBV7-9 and TRBJ1-3; tentative D call: TRBD1 (5 bases). The CDR3 has 15 residues. From germline, CDR1 is SEHNR and CDR2 FQNEAQ (reference sequence). V shed 5 bases and J shed 4 bases, with 15 bases lying between them. The CDR3, as DNA: TGTGCCAGCAGCGAAAACCAGGGATTCGGAAACACCATATATTTT. Translated, it gives CASSENQGFGNTIYF.

The chain is built from TRBV6-1 and TRBJ1-6, with TRBD1 matching 7 bases. Germline V CDR1 and CDR2: MNHNS, SASEGT. Trimming cost V 2 bases and J 10 bases; bases outside gene matches: 8. The CDR3 is made up of 15 amino acids. CDR3 sequence reads: CASSEFDRAGSPLHF. The CDR3 nucleotides are TGTGCCAGCAGTGAATTCGACAGGGCTGGCTCACCCCTCCACTTT.

V and J are TRBV9 and TRBJ2-5; maybe TRBD2 (6 bases). CDR3 length: 16 residues. Trimming took 2 bases from V and 3 from J, leaving 17 bases between them. From germline, CDR1 is SGDLS and CDR2 YYNGEE. The CDR3 reads CASSVEPGDSEETQYF. CDR3 in DNA: TGTGCCAGCAGCGTGGAACCCGGGGACTCCGAAGAGACCCAGTACTTC.

The chain employs TRBV6-2 or TRBV6-3 and TRBJ1-6, with 7 bases identical to TRBD1. Germline CDR1 and CDR2: MNHEY and SVGEGT. V was pared by 2 bases and J by 5 bases, with 0 bases of the junction left unmatched. This CDR3 is 14 amino acids long. The DNA of the CDR3 is TGTGCCAGCAGTTACGGACAGGATAATTCACCCCTCCACTTT. Protein product: CASSYGQDNSPLHF.

J is TRBJ2-6 and V is TRBV3-1 (or the pseudogene TRBV3-2), with D unclear. CDR1 and CDR2 from the germline V gene are LGHDT and YNNKEL (reference sequence). The CDR3 has 15 residues. V was trimmed by 8 bases and J by 0 bases, leaving 11 bases between them. The chain's CDR3 is CASSMGTSGANVLTF. The DNA for the CDR3 is TGTGCCAGCTCTATGGGCACCTCTGGGGCCAACGTCCTGACTTTC.